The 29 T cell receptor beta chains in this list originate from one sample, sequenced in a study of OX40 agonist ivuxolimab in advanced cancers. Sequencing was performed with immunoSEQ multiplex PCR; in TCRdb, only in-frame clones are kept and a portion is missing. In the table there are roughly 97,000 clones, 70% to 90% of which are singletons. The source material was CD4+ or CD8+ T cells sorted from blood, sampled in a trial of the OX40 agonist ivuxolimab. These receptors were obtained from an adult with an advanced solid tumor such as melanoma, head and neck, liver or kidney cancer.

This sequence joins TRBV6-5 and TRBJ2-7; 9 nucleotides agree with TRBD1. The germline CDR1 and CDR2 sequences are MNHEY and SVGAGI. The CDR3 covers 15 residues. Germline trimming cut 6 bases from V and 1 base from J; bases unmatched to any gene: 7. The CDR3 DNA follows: TGTGCCAGCAGACGGGACAGGGATGGATCCTACGAGCAGTACTTC. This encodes CASRRDRDGSYEQYF.

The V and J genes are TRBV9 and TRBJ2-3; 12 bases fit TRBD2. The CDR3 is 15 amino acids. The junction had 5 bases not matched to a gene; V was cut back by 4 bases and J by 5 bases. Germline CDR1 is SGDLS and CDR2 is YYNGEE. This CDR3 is CASSRLAGEGDTQYF. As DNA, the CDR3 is TGTGCCAGCAGCAGACTAGCGGGGGAGGGAGATACGCAGTATTTT.

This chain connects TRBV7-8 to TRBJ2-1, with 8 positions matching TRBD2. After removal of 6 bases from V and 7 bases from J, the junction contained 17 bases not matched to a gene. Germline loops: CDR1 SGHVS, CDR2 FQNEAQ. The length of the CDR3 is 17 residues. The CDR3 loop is CASRGDSGDTNRNEQFF. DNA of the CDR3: TGTGCCAGCAGGGGGGATAGCGGGGACACTAATAGGAATGAGCAGTTCTTC.

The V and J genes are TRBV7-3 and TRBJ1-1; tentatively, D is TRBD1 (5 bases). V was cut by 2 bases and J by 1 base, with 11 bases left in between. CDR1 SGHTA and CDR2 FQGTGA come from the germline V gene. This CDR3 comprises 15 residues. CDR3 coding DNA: TGTGCCAGCAGCTTATCGGGACCGTCGAACACTGAAGCTTTCTTT. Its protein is CASSLSGPSNTEAFF.

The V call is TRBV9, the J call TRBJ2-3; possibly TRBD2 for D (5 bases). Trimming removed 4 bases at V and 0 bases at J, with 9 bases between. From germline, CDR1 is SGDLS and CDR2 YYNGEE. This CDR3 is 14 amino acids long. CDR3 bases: TGTGCCAGCAGCCTAGCCCCTAGCACAGATACGCAGTATTTT. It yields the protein CASSLAPSTDTQYF.

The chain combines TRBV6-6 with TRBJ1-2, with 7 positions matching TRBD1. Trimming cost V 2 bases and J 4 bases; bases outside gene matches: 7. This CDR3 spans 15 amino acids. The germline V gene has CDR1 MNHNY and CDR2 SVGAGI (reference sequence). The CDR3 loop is CASSYHEGQSYGYTF. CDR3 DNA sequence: TGTGCCAGCAGTTACCATGAGGGACAGTCCTATGGCTACACCTTC.

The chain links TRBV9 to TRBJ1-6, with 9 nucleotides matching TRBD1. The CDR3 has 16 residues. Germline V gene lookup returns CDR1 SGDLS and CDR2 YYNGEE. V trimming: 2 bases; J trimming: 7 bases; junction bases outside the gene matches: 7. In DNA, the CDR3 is TGTGCCAGCAGCGTGGGACAGGGTACTCAAAATTCACCCCTCCACTTT. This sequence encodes CASSVGQGTQNSPLHF.

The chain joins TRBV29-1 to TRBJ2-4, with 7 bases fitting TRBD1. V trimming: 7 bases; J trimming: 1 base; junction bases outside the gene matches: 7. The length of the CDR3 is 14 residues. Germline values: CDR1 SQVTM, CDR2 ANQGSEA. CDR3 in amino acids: CSALPQGAKNIQYF. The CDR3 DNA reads TGCAGCGCTCTCCCACAGGGGGCCAAAAACATTCAGTACTTC.

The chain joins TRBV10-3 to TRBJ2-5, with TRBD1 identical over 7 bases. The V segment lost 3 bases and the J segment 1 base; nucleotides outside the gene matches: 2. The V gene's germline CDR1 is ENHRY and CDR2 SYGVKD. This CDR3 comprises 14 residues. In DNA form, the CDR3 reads TGTGCCATCAGTGATACAGGGGTCCAAGAGACCCAGTACTTC. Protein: CAISDTGVQETQYF.

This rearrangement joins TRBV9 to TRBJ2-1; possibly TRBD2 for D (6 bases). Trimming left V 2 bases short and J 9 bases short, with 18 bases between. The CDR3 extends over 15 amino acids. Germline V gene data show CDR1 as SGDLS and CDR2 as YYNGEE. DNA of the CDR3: TGTGCCAGCAGCGTCCCGGGACTCCCGTCGGCTGAGCAGTTCTTC. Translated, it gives CASSVPGLPSAEQFF.

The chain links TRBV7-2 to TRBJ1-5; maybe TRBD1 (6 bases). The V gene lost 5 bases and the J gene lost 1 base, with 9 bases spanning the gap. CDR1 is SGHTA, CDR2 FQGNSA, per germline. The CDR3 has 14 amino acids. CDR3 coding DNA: TGTGCCAGCAGCCCAGGGGAGAGCAATCAGCCCCAGCATTTT. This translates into CASSPGESNQPQHF.

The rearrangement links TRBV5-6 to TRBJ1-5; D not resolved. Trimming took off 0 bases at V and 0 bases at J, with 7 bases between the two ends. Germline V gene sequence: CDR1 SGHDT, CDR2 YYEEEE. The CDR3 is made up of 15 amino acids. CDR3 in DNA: TGTGCCAGCAGCTTGGCCGGTTATAGCAATCAGCCCCAGCATTTT. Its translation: CASSLAGYSNQPQHF.

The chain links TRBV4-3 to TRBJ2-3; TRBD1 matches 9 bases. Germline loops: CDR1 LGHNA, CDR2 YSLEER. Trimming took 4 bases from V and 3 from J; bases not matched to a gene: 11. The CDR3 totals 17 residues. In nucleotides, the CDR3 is TGCGCCAGCAGCCCTTTTCCTTGGGGACAGGGTACAGATACGCAGTATTTT. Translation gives CASSPFPWGQGTDTQYF.

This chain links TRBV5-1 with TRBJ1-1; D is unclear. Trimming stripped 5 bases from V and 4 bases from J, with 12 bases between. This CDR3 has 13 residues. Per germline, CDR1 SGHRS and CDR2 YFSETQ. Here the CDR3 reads CASSPELVTEAFF. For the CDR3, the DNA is TGCGCCAGCAGTCCGGAGTTGGTCACTGAAGCTTTCTTT.

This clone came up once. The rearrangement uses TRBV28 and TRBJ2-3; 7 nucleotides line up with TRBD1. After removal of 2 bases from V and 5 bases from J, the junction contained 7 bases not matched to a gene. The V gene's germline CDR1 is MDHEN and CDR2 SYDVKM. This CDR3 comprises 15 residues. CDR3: CASSLSRGLGDTQYF. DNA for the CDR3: TGTGCCAGCAGTTTAAGTAGGGGGCTGGGAGATACGCAGTATTTT.

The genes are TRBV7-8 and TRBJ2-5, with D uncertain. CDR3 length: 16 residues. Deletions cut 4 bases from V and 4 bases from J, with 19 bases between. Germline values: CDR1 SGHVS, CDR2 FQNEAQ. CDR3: CASSSILLTTGETQYF. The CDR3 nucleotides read TGTGCCAGCAGCTCGATCCTTCTTACGACTGGAGAGACCCAGTACTTC.

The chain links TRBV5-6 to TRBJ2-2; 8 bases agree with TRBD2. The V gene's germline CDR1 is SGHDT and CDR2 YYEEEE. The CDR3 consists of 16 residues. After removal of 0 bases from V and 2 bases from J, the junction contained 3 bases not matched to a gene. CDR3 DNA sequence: TGTGCCAGCAGCTTGGTAGCGGGGACAAACACCGGGGAGCTGTTTTTT. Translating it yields CASSLVAGTNTGELFF.

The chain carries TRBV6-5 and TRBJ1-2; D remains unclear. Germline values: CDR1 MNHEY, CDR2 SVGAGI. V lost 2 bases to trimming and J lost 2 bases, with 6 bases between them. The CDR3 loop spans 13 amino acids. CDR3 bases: TGTGCCAGCAGTTACGGGGTAAACTATGGCTACACCTTC. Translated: CASSYGVNYGYTF.

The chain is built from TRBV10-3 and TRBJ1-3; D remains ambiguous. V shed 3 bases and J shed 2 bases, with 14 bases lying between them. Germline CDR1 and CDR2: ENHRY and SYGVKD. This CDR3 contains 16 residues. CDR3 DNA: TGTGCCATCAGTGATTCCCGAACTTACCCTGGAAACACCATATATTTT. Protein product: CAISDSRTYPGNTIYF.

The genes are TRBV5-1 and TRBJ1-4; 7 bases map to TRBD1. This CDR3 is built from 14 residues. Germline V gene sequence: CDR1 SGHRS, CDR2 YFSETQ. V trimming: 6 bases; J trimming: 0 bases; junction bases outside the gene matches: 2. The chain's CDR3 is CASTGTATNEKLFF. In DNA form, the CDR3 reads TGCGCCAGCACTGGGACAGCAACTAATGAAAAACTGTTTTTT.

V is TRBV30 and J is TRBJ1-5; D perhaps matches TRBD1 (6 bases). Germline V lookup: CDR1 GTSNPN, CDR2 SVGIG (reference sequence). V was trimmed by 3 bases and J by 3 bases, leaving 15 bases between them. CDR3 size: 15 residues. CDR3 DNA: TGTGCCTGGAGCGAACAGGGTGTTTTCAATCAGCCCCAGCATTTT. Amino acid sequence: CAWSEQGVFNQPQHF.

The CDR3 region has the DNA TGTGCCAGCAGCCGGAGACAGGCGCGTGAGCAGTTCTTC. It yields the protein CASSRRQAREQFF. The chain is built from TRBV28 and TRBJ2-1; possibly TRBD1 for D (6 bases). The V gene lost 6 bases and the J gene lost 9 bases, with 15 bases spanning the gap. CDR1 is MDHEN, CDR2 SYDVKM, per germline. The length of the CDR3 is 13 residues.

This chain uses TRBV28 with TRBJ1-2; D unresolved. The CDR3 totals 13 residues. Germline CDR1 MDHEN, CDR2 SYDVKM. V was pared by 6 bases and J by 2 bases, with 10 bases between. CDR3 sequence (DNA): TGTGCCAGCAGCTTCGACGGGAACTATGGCTACACCTTC. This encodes CASSFDGNYGYTF.

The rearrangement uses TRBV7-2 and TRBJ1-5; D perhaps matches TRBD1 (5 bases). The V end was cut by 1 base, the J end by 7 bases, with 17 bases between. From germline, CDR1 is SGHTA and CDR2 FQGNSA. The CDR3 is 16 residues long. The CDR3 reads CASSLVGPAAVQPQHF. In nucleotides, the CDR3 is TGTGCCAGCAGCTTAGTGGGGCCGGCTGCGGTGCAGCCCCAGCATTTT.

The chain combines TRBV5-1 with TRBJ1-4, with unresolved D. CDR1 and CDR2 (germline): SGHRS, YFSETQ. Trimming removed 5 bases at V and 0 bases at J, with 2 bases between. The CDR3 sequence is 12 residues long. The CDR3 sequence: CASSATNEKLFF. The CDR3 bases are TGCGCCAGCAGTGCAACTAATGAAAAACTGTTTTTT. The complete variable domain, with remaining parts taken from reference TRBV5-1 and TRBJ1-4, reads KAGVTQTPRYLIKTRGQQVTLSCSPISGHRSVSWYQQTPGQGLQFLFEYFSETQRNKGNFPGRFSGRQFSNSRSEMNVSTLELGDSALYLCASSATNEKLFFGSGTQLSVL.

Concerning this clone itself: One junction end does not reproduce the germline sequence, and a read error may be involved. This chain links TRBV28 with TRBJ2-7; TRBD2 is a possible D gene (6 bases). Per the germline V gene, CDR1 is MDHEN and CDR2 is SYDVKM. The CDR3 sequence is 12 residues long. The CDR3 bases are TGTGCCAGCAGCCCCACGTGGGGGGAGCTGTACTTC. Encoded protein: CASSPTWGELYF.

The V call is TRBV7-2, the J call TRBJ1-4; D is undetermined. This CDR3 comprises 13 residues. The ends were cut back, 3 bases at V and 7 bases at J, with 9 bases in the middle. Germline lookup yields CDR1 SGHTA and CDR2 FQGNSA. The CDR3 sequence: CASSFGESEKLFF. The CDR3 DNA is TGTGCCAGCAGCTTTGGCGAGTCTGAAAAACTGTTTTTT.

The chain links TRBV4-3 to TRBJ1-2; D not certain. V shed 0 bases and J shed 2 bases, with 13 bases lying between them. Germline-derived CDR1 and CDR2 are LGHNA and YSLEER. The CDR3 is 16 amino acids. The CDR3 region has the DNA TGCGCCAGCAGCCAAGATCGTCAGATTCCAAACTATGGCTACACCTTC. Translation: CASSQDRQIPNYGYTF.

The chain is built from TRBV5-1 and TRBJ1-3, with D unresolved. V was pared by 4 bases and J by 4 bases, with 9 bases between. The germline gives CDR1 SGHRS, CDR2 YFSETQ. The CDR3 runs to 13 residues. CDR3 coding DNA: TGCGCCAGCAGCCTGCAGATGGGAAACACCATATATTTT. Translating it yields CASSLQMGNTIYF. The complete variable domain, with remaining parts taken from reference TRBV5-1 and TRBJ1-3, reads KAGVTQTPRYLIKTRGQQVTLSCSPISGHRSVSWYQQTPGQGLQFLFEYFSETQRNKGNFPGRFSGRQFSNSRSEMNVSTLELGDSALYLCASSLQMGNTIYFGEGSWLTVV.